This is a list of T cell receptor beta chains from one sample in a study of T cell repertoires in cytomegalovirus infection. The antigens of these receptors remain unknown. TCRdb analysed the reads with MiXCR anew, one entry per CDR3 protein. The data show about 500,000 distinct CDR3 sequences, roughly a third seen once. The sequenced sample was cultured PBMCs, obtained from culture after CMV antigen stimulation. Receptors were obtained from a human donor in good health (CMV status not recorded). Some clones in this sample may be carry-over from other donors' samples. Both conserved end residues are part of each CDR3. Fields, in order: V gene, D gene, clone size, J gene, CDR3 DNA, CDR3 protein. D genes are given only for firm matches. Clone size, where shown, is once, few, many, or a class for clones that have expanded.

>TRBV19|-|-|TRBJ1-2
TGTGCTTCACGGCGGAGGGACGACAACTATGGCTACACCTTC
CASRRRDDNYGYTF
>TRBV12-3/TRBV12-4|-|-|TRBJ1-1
TGTGCCAGCAGTTCGCAGGGTCACACTGAAGCTTTCTTT
CASSSQGHTEAFF
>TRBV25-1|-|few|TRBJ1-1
TGTGCCAGCAGTGAACGAACGGGGACCCGGAACACTGAAGCTTTCTTT
CASSERTGTRNTEAFF
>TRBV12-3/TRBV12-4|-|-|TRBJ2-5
TGTGCCAGCAGTTTAGCGAATCAGTTCCAAGAGACCCAGTACTTC
CASSLANQFQETQYF
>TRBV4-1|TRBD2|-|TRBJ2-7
TGCGCCAGCAGCCTGAGCGGGAGGGTCTACGAGCAGTACTTC
CASSLSGRVYEQYF
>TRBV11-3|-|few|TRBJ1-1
TGTGCCAGCAGCACTCACCGGGGCCGTGGGACTGAAGCTTTCTTT
CASSTHRGRGTEAFF
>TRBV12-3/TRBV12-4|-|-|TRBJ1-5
TGTGCCAGCAGCCAGACAGACTATAGCAATCAGCCCCAGCATTTT
CASSQTDYSNQPQHF
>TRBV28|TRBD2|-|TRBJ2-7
TGTGCCACCGGTGGGGGGGGCTCCTACGAGCAGTACTTC
CATGGGGSYEQYF
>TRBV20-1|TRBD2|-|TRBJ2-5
TGCAGTGCTTCCGGGACTAGCTTTAACCAAGAGACCCAGTACTTC
CSASGTSFNQETQYF
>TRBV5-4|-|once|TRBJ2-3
TGTGCCAGCAGCTGGTCCGGCAGCACAGATACGCAGTATTTT
CASSWSGSTDTQYF
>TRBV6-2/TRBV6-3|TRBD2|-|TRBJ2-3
TGTGCCAGCAGTGGTTCAGCGGGAGGGCCGCATACGCAGTATTTT
CASSGSAGGPHTQYF
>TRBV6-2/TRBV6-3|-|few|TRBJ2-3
TGTGCCAGCAGTGCGGACAACACAGATACGCAGTATTTT
CASSADNTDTQYF
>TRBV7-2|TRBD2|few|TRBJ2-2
TGTGCCAGCAGCTTAGTAGCGGGAGGTAACACCGGGGAGCTGTTTTTT
CASSLVAGGNTGELFF
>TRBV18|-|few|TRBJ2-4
TGTGCCAGCTCACCACAGCAGGGGGGGAAAAACATTCAGTACTTC
CASSPQQGGKNIQYF
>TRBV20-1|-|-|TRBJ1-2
TGCAGTGCTGACAGTTTTAAAGCTAACTATGGCTACACCTTC
CSADSFKANYGYTF
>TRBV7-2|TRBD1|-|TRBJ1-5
TGTGCCAGCAGCGACAGGGTCGGCAATCAGCCCCAGCATTTT
CASSDRVGNQPQHF
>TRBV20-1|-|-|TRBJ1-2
TGCAGTGCTAGAGCCACGGGGGATTATGGCTACACCTTC
CSARATGDYGYTF
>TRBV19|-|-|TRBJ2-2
TGTGCCAGTAGTATGAGGTCCAGGGACGCGAACACCGGGGAGCTGTTTTTT
CASSMRSRDANTGELFF
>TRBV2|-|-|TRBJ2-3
TGTGCCAGCAGGAACAGGGATTACACAGATACGCAGTATTTT
CASRNRDYTDTQYF
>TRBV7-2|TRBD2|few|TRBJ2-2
TGTGCCAGCAGCTCCTTAATCCCGACTAGCGGGTACACCGGGGAGCTGTTTTTT
CASSSLIPTSGYTGELFF
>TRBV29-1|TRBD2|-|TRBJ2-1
TGCAGCGTCACCTATGGACTAGCGGGAGTGGGGCAGTTCTTC
CSVTYGLAGVGQFF
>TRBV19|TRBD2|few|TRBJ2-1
TGTGCCAGTAGTATTGCGGGAGGGTCTCTCTATGAGCAGTTCTTC
CASSIAGGSLYEQFF
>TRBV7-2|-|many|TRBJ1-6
TGTGCCAGCAGCTTAGAACCAAAAAGGGATTCACCCCTCCACTTT
CASSLEPKRDSPLHF
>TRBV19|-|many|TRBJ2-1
TGTGCCACGCTCTCCCTCCCCGGGACCCCTTACAATGAGCAGTTCTTC
CATLSLPGTPYNEQFF
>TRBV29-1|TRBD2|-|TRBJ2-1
TGCAGCGTTGGGCGGACTAGCGGGTGGAATGAGCAGTTCTTC
CSVGRTSGWNEQFF
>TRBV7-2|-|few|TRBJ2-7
TGTGCCAGCAGCTTAAGGGGTCCAGGGACCTACGAGCAGTACTTC
CASSLRGPGTYEQYF
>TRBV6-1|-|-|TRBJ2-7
TGTGCCAGCAGTTTGGGACGTCCGGTAATCTACGAGCAGTACTTC
CASSLGRPVIYEQYF
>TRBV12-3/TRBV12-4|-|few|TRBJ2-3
TGTGCCAGCAGTTTTCTAGGGTCTGCCACAGATACGCAGTATTTT
CASSFLGSATDTQYF
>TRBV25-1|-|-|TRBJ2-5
TGTGCCAGCAGGACCGACAGGACCGACCAGACCCAGTACTTC
CASRTDRTDQTQYF
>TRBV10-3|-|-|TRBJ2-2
TGTGCCGCCCGCGGGACAGTGAACACCGGGGAGCTGTTTTTT
CAARGTVNTGELFF
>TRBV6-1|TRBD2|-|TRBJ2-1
TGTGCCAGCAGTGTCTTGACTAGCGGGAGGGTTACAGGCAATGAGCAGTTCTTC
CASSVLTSGRVTGNEQFF
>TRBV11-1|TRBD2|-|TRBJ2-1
TGTGCCAGCAGCTACGGGAGGGCCGGCAACAATGAGCAGTTCTTC
CASSYGRAGNNEQFF
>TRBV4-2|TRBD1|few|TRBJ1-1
TGTGCCAGCAGCCCTTTAATGGGACAGGTGACTGAAGCTTTCTTT
CASSPLMGQVTEAFF
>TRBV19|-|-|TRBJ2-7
TGTGCCAGTAGTGGGGGCTTCCACGAGCAGTACTTC
CASSGGFHEQYF
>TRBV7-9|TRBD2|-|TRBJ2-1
TGTGCCAGCAGCTTAGGTAGGGCTAGCGGGTTTACTGAGCAGTTCTTC
CASSLGRASGFTEQFF
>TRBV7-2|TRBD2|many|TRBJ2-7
TGTGCCAGCAGCCGGACTAGCGCGACTTACTACGAGCAGTACTTC
CASSRTSATYYEQYF
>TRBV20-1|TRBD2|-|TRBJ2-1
TGCAGTGCGCCGGAACTAGCGGGAGGCACCTACAATGAGCAGTTCTTC
CSAPELAGGTYNEQFF
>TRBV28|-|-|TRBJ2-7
TGTGCCAGCAGCTCCTCAGCGGCCTACGAGCAGTACTTC
CASSSSAAYEQYF
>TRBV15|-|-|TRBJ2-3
TGTGCCACCTCTAAGGGGGACGGTACGCAGTATTTT
CATSKGDGTQYF
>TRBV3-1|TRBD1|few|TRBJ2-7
TGTGCCAGCAGCCGGGACAGAACCACCTACGAGCAGTACTTC
CASSRDRTTYEQYF
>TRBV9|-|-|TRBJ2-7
TGTGCCAGCAGCGAGGGGACTTTGGGCTCCTACGAGCAGTACTTC
CASSEGTLGSYEQYF